This T cell receptor (beta chain) comes out of a study of shared clonotypes between healthy human individuals. Findings and caveats of the study: Clonotype sharing across several donors was observed for around 4.5% of naive CD4 clonotypes.

Clones were read by immunoSEQ multiplex PCR, and TCRdb kept only the in-frame ones, dropping some. Of millions of clones listed, approximately 94% are singletons. V lost 2 bases, J lost 5 bases, and 9 bases lay in between. The length of the CDR3 is 12 residues. The germline V gene encodes CDR1 GTSNPN and CDR2 SVGIG (reference sequence). Comments on this clone: The antigen is undetermined.

CD45RO-negative, CCR7-selected cells formed the naive CD8 fraction, which excluded terminally differentiated effector memory CD45RA+ cells. The sequenced sample was naive CD8+ T cells sorted from blood. The chain couples TRBV30 to TRBJ2-5; possibly TRBD2 for D (6 bases). This sequence was found in a man aged 18 to 29 in good health. Here the CDR3 reads CAWSPGGETQYF. CDR3 sequence (DNA): TGTGCCTGGAGTCCAGGAGGGGAGACCCAGTACTTC.